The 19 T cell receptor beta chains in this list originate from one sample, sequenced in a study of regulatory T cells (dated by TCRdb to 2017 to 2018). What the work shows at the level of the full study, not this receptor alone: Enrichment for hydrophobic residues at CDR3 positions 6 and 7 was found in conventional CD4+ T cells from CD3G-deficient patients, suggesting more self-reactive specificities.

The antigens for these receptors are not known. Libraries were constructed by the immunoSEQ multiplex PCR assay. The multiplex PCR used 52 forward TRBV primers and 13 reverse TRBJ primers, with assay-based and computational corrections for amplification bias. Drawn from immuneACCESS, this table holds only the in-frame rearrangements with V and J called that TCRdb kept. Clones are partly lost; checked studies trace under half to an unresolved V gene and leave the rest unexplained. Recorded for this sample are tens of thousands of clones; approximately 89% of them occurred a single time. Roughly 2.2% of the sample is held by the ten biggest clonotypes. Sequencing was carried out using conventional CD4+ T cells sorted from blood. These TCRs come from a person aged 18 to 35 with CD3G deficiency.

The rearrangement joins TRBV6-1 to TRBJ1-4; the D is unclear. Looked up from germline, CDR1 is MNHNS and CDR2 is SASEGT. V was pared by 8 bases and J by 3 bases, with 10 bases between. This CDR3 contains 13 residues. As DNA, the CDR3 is TGTGCCAGCCACCGGGCCCCTAATGAAAAACTGTTTTTT. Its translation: CASHRAPNEKLFF.

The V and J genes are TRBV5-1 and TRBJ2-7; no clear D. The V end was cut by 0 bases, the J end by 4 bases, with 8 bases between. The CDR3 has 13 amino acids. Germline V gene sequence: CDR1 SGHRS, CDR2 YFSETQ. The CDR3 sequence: CASSLVYGYEQYF. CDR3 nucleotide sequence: TGCGCCAGCAGCTTGGTCTATGGGTACGAGCAGTACTTC.

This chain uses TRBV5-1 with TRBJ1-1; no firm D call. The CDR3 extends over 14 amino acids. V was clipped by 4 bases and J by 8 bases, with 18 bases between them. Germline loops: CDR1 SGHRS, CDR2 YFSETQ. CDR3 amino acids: CASSPWPGGGEAFF. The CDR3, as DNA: TGCGCCAGCAGCCCCTGGCCGGGAGGCGGGGAAGCTTTCTTT. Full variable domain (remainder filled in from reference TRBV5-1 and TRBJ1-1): KAGVTQTPRYLIKTRGQQVTLSCSPISGHRSVSWYQQTPGQGLQFLFEYFSETQRNKGNFPGRFSGRQFSNSRSEMNVSTLELGDSALYLCASSPWPGGGEAFFGQGTRLTVV.

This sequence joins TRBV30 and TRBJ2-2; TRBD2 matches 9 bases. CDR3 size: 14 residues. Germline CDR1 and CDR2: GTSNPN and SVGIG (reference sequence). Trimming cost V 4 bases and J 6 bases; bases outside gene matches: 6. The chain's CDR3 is CAWKNAGGSGELFF. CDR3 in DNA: TGTGCCTGGAAGAATGCGGGGGGGTCCGGGGAGCTGTTTTTT. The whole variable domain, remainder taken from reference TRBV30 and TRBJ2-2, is SQTIHQWPATLVQPVGSPLSLECTVEGTSNPNLYWYRQAAGRGLQLLFYSVGIGQISSEVPQNLSASRPQDRQFILSSKKLLLSDSGFYLCAWKNAGGSGELFFGEGSRLTVL.

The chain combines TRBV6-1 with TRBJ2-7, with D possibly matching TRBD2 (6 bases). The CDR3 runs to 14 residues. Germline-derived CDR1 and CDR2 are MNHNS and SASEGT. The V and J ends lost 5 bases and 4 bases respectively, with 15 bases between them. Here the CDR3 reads CASSHSGQAYEQYF. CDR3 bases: TGTGCCAGCAGTCACAGCGGGCAAGCTTACGAGCAGTACTTC.

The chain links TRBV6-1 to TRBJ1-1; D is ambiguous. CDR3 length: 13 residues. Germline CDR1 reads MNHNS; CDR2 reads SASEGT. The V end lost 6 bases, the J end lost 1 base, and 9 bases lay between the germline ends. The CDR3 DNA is TGTGCCAGCAGCGTAGAAAGGAACACTGAAGCTTTCTTT. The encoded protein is CASSVERNTEAFF.

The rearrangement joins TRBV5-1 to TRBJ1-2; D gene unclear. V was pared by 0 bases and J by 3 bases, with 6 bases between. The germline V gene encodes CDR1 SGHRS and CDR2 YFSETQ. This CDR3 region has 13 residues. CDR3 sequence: CASSLGTDYGYTF. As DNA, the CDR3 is TGCGCCAGCAGCTTGGGGACTGACTATGGCTACACCTTC.

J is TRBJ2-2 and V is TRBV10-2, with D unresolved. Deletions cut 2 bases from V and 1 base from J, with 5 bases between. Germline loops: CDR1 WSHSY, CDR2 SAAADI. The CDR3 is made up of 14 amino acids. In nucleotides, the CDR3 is TGCGCCAGCAGTGAGGGCGGGAACACCGGGGAGCTGTTTTTT. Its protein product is CASSEGGNTGELFF.

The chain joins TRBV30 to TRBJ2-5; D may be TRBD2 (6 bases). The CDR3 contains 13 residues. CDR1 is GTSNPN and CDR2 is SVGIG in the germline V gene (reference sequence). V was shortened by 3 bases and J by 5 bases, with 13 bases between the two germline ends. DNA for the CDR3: TGTGCCTGGAGCGGAGGGGCTAGGGAGACCCAGTACTTC. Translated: CAWSGGARETQYF.

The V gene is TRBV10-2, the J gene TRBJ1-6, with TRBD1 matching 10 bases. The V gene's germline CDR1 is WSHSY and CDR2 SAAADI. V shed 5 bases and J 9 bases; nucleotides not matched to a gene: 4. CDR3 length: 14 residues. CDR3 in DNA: TGCGCCAGCAGTTCGACAGGGGGCGGTTCACCCCTCCACTTT. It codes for CASSSTGGGSPLHF.

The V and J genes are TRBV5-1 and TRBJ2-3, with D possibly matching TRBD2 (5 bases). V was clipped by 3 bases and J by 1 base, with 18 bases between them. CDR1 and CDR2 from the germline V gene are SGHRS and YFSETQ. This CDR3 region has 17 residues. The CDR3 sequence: CASSYAQGGRGTDTQYF. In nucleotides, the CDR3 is TGCGCCAGCAGCTACGCACAAGGAGGACGCGGCACAGATACGCAGTATTTT.

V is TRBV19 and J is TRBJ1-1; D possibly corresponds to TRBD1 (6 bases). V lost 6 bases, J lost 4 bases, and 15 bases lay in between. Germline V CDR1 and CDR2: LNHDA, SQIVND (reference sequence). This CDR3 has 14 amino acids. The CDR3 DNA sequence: TGTGCCAGTAGCCGCGGGGGGCGTGGCACTGAAGCTTTCTTT. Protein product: CASSRGGRGTEAFF.

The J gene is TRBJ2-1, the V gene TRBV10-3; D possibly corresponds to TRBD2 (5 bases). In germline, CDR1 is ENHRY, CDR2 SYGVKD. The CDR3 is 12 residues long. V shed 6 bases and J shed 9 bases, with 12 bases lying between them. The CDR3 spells CAIRASIGEQFF. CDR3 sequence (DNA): TGTGCCATCAGAGCTAGCATCGGTGAGCAGTTCTTC.

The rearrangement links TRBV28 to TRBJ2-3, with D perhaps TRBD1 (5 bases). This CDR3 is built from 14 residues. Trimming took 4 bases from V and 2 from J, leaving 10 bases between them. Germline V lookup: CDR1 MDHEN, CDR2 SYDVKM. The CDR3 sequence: CASSSGYPTDTQYF. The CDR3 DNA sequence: TGTGCCAGCAGTTCAGGGTACCCCACAGATACGCAGTATTTT.

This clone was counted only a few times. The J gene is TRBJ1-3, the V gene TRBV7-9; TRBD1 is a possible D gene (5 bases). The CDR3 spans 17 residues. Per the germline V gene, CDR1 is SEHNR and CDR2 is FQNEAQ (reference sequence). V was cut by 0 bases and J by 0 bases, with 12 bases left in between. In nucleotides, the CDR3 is TGTGCCAGCAGCTTAGCGTATGGAGGGGCCTCTGGAAACACCATATATTTT. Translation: CASSLAYGGASGNTIYF.

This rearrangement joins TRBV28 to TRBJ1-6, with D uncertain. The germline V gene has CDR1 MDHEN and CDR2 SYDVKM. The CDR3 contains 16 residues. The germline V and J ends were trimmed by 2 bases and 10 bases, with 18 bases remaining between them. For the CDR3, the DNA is TGTGCCAGCAGTTTAGGAGGGTGGTTGGGTAGCTCACCCCTCCACTTT. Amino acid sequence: CASSLGGWLGSSPLHF.

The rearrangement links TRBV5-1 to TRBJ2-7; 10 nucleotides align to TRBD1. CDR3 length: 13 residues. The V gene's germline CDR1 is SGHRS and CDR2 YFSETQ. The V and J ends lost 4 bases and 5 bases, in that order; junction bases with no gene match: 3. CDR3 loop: CASSLGQGHEQYF. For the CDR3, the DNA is TGCGCCAGCAGCCTGGGACAGGGGCACGAGCAGTACTTC.

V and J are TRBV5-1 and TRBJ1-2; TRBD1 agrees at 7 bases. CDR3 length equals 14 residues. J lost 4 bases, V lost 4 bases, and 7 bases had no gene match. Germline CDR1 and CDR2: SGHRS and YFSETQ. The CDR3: CASSTGGGGYGYTF. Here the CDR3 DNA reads TGCGCCAGCAGCACCGGAGGGGGCGGCTATGGCTACACCTTC.

CDR3 in amino acids: CASSFDVTGELFF. The CDR3 DNA reads as TGCGCCAGCAGCTTCGACGTCACCGGGGAGCTGTTTTTT. This chain uses TRBV5-1 with TRBJ2-2; D ambiguous. This CDR3 has 13 amino acids. CDR1 is SGHRS and CDR2 is YFSETQ in the germline V gene. Between the trimmed V and J ends, which lost 2 bases and 4 bases, there was a span of 6 bases.